The source of this T cell receptor (beta chain) is a study of blood T cell repertoires in COVID-19. Study details: Acute and convalescent COVID-19 specimens originated in the United States, Italy and Spain.

CDR1 is MNHEY and CDR2 is SVGAGI in the germline V gene. The CDR3 length is 14 residues. Germline trimming cut 4 bases from V and 6 bases from J; bases unmatched to any gene: 5. The protocol was immunoSEQ multiplex PCR, while the TCRdb copy is restricted to in-frame clones and leaves out a portion. The table has about 68,000 clones, roughly 90% seen once. V gene TRBV6-5 combines with J gene TRBJ2-4; 8 bases line up with TRBD1. The source material was peripheral blood. The sequence was obtained from a woman between 55 and 75 years old with active COVID-19. The CDR3 reads CASSSGQGINIQYF. The CDR3 coding sequence is TGTGCCAGCAGTTCCGGACAGGGAATAAACATTCAGTACTTC.